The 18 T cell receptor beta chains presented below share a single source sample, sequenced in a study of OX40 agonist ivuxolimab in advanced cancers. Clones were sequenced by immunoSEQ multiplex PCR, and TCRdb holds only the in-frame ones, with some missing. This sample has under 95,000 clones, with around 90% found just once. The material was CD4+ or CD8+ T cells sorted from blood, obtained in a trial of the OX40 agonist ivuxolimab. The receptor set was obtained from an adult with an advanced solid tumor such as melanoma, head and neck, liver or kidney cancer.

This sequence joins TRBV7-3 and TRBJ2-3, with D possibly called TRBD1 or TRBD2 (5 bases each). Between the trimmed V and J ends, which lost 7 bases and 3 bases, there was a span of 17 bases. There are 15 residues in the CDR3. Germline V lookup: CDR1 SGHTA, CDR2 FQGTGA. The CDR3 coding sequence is TGTGCCAGCACCATGGGACGCGCGGTGACAGATACGCAGTATTTT. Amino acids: CASTMGRAVTDTQYF.

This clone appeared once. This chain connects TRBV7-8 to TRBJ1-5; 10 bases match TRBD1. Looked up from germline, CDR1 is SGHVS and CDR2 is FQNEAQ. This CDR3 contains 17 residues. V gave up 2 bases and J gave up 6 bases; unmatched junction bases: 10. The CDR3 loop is CASSLLGGGQGIQPQHF. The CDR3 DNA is TGTGCCAGCAGCTTACTAGGGGGGGGACAGGGGATTCAGCCCCAGCATTTT.

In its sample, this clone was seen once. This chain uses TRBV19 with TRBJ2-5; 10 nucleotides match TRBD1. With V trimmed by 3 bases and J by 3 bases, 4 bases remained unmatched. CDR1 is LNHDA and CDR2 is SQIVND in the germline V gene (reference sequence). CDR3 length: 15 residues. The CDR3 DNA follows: TGTGCCAGTAGTATTAGGGGGACAGGGGAAGAGACCCAGTACTTC. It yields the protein CASSIRGTGEETQYF.

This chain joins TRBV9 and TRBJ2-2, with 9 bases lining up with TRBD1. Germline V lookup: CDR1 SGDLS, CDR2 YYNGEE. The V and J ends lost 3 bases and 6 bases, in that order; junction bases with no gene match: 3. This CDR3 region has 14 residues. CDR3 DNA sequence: TGTGCCAGCAGCGCGGACAGGGGCGCCGGGGAGCTGTTTTTT. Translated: CASSADRGAGELFF.

The CDR3 loop reads CATSREALAEYNEQFF. The CDR3 nucleotides read TGTGCCACCAGCAGAGAAGCGCTAGCGGAATACAATGAGCAGTTCTTC. The V gene is TRBV15, the J gene TRBJ2-1; the match to TRBD2 covers 7 bases. V dropped 0 bases and J dropped 4; count of bases not matched to a gene: 6. The CDR3 length is 16 residues. CDR1 is LNHNV and CDR2 is YYDKDF in the germline V gene (reference sequence).

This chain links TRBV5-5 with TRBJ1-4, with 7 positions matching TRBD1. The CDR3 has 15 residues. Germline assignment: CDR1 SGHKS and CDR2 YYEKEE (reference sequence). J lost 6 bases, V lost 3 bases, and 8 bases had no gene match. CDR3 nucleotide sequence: TGTGCCAGCAGCTACACAGGGGATGTGTATGAAAAACTGTTTTTT. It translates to CASSYTGDVYEKLFF.

CDR3 DNA sequence: TGTGCCATCAGGAATTTAGCGGGAGACTTCAATGAGCAGTTCTTC. Its translation is CAIRNLAGDFNEQFF. The V gene is TRBV10-3, the J gene TRBJ2-1; 9 bases agree with TRBD2. The length of the CDR3 is 15 residues. In germline, CDR1 is ENHRY, CDR2 SYGVKD. Trimming took 6 bases from V and 6 from J; bases not matched to a gene: 9.

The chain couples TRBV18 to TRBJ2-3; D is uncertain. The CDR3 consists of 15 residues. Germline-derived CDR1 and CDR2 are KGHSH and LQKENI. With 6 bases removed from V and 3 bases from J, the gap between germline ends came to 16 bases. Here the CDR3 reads CASSQDPGATDTQYF. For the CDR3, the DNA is TGTGCCAGCTCTCAAGACCCGGGCGCGACAGATACGCAGTATTTT.

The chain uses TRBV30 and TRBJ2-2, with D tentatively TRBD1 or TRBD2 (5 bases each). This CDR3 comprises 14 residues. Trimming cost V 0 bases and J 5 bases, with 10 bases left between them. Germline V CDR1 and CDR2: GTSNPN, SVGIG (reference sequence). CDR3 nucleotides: TGTGCCTGGAGTGTACAGTGGGGGACCGGGGAGCTGTTTTTT. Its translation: CAWSVQWGTGELFF.

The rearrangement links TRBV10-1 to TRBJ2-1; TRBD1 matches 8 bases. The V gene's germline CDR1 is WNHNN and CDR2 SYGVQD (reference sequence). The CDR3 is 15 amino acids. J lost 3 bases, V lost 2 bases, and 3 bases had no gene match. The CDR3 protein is CASSETGGIYNEQFF. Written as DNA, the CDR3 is TGCGCCAGCAGTGAGACAGGGGGTATCTACAATGAGCAGTTCTTC.

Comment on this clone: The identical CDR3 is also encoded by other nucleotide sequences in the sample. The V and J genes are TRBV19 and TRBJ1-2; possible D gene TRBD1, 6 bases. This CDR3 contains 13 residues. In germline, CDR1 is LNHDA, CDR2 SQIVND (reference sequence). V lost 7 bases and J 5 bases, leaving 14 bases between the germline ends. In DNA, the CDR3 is TGTGCCAGTATTTCGCAGGGGACTTATGGCTACACCTTC. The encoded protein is CASISQGTYGYTF.

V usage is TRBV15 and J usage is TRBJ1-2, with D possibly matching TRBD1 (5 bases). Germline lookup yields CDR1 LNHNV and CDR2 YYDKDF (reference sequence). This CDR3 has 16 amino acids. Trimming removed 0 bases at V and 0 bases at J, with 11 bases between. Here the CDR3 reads CATSRDRGAPNYGYTF. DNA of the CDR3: TGTGCCACCAGCAGAGATAGAGGGGCCCCTAACTATGGCTACACCTTC.

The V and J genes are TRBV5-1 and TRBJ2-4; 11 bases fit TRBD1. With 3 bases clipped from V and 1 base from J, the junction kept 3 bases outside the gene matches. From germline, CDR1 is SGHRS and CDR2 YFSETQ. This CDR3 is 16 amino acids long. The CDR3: CASSWTGGSAKNIQYF. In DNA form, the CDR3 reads TGCGCCAGCAGCTGGACAGGGGGCTCGGCCAAAAACATTCAGTACTTC.

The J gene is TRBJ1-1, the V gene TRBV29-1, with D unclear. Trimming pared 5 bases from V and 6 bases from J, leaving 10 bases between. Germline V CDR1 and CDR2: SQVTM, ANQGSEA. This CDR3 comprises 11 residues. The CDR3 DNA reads TGCAGCGTTCGACGAACCTCTGAAGCTTTCTTT. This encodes CSVRRTSEAFF.

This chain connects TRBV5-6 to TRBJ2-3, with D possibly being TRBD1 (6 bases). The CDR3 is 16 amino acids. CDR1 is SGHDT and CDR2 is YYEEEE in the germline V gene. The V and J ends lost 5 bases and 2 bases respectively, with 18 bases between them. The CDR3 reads CASRPGGGTFTDTQYF. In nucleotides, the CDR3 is TGTGCCAGCAGACCTGGTGGGGGCACCTTCACAGATACGCAGTATTTT.

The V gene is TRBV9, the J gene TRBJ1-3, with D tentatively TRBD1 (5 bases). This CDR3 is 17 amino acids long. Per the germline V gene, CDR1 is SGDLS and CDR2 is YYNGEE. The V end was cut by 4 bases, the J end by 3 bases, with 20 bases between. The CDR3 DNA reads TGTGCCAGCAGCAGATTCGGGGGGAGTATTGGTGGAAACACCATATATTTT. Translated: CASSRFGGSIGGNTIYF.

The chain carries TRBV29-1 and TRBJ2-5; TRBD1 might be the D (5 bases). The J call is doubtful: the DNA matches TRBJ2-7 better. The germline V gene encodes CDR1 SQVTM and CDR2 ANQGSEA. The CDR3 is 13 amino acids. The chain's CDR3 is CSALRSGSYEQYF. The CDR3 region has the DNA TGCAGCGCGCTGAGATCAGGGTCCTACGAGCAGTACTTC.

The CDR3 bases are TGTGCCAGCAGTCTGGGACCCGGGGGGAACATGCGCAGGTGGGAGCTGTTTTTT. Translation: CASSLGPGGNMRRWELFF. The rearrangement links TRBV27 to TRBJ2-2; TRBD2 agrees at 7 bases. CDR1 is MNHEY, CDR2 SMNVEV, per germline (reference sequence). The CDR3 consists of 18 residues. Trimming took 5 bases from V and 9 from J; bases not matched to a gene: 21.